What follows describes a single T cell receptor (beta chain). Its antigen is not identified. A much larger clone differs by one base, so this may be a read error. The data are from a study of prognosis after radiotherapy for stage I lung cancer. Study observations and caveats: Diminished Shannon entropy following stereotactic body radiation therapy characterized patients who developed distant metastases.

Germline V gives CDR1 MNHNS, CDR2 SASEGT. CDR3 size: 16 residues. V gave up 6 bases and J gave up 2 bases, with 19 bases separating them. From genomic DNA, two-round multiplex PCR was used to amplify TCR beta CDR3. First-round PCR amplification was performed with primers specific to each TRBV and TRBJ gene. Universal primers were what the second PCR round used. Using its own MiXCR run on the multiplex PCR reads, TCRdb lists one record per CDR3 protein. This sample yields around 60,000 distinct CDR3 sequences, of which 26% are seen a single time; around 8.1% belongs to the top ten. This specimen consisted of PBMCs, obtained before or after stereotactic body radiation therapy (not recorded which). The sequence derives from a donor over 45 with non-small cell lung cancer. V gene TRBV6-1 combines with J gene TRBJ1-1; D ambiguous. The CDR3 loop reads CASRIGSGRSNTEAFF. CDR3 bases: TGTGCCAGCAGGATAGGGAGCGGGAGGTCAAACACTGAAGCTTTCTTT.